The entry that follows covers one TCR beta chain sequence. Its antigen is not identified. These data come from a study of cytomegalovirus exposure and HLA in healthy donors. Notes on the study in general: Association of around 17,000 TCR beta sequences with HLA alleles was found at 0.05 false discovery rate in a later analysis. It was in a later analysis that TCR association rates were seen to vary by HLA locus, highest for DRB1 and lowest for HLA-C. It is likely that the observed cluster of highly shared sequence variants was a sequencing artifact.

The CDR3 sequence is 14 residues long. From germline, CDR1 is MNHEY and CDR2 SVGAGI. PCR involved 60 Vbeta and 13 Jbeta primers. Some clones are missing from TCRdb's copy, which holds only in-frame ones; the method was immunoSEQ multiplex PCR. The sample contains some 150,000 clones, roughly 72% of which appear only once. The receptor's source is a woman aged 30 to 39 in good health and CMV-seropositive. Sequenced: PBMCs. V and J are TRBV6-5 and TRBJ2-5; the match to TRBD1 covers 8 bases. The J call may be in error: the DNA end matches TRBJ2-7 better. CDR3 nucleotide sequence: TGTGCCAGCAGTTACGACAGGGGAAACTACGAGCAGTACTTC. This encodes CASSYDRGNYEQYF.